The 15 T cell receptor beta chains in this list originate from one sample, sequenced in a study of shared clonotypes between healthy human individuals. TCRdb keeps only in-frame clones here, not all; method: immunoSEQ multiplex PCR. The data show some 660,000 clones, with around four fifths seen just once and around 2% held by the top ten. Sequencing used memory CD4+ T cells sorted from blood. The subset here: CD45RA-negative fraction. The receptor set was obtained from a woman aged 25 to 39 in good health.

The chain combines TRBV11-2 with TRBJ2-5; TRBD1 agrees at 8 bases. Germline trimming cut 4 bases from V and 1 base from J; bases unmatched to any gene: 5. CDR1 is SGHAT and CDR2 is FQNNGV in the germline V gene. The CDR3 is made up of 15 amino acids. The CDR3 DNA follows: TGTGCCAGCAGCTATCCAGGGGGCCTCCAAGAGACCCAGTACTTC. Protein: CASSYPGGLQETQYF. The variable domain in full, with the rest retrieved from reference TRBV11-2 and TRBJ2-5, is EAGVAQSPRYKIIEKRQSVAFWCNPISGHATLYWYQQILGQGPKLLIQFQNNGVVDDSQLPKDRFSAERLKGVDSTLKIQPAKLEDSAVYLCASSYPGGLQETQYFGPGTRLLVL.

Details on this clone: This same CDR3 is encoded by further DNA sequences in the sample. The chain recombines TRBV28 with TRBJ1-4; D not resolved. This CDR3 contains 12 residues. The germline V and J ends were trimmed by 5 bases and 5 bases, with 6 bases remaining between them. Germline CDR1 and CDR2: MDHEN and SYDVKM. In DNA form, the CDR3 reads TGTGCCAGCAGTAGCGGGAATGAAAAACTGTTTTTT. This codes for CASSSGNEKLFF.

This chain uses TRBV19 with TRBJ1-4, with 7 bases identical to TRBD1. V was clipped by 5 bases and J by 8 bases; unmatched bases: 11. The CDR3 runs 15 residues. Germline CDR1 is LNHDA and CDR2 is SQIVND (reference sequence). Written as DNA, the CDR3 is TGTGCCAGTAGTGGCACCAGGGGGGAGATAGAAAAACTGTTTTTT. Translation: CASSGTRGEIEKLFF.

This clone was recorded a few times. This chain joins TRBV28 and TRBJ2-3, with TRBD1 as a possible D gene (6 bases). From germline, CDR1 is MDHEN and CDR2 SYDVKM. The ends were cut back, 5 bases at V and 3 bases at J, with 18 bases in the middle. The CDR3 spans 16 residues. The CDR3 region is CASSDTGSGRTDTQYF. The CDR3 DNA is TGTGCCAGCAGTGATACAGGGTCCGGGCGAACAGATACGCAGTATTTT.

This clone has a handful of counts. CDR3 sequence: CASRSVGSGHTEAFF. The CDR3 DNA reads as TGTGCCAGCAGATCGGTTGGCAGCGGGCACACTGAAGCTTTCTTT. The chain combines TRBV27 with TRBJ1-1, with D unclear. This CDR3 is 15 amino acids long. Looked up from germline, CDR1 is MNHEY and CDR2 is SMNVEV (reference sequence). The V end lost 6 bases, the J end lost 3 bases, and 17 bases lay between the germline ends.

Concerning this clone: In the same sample, other DNA sequences code for this CDR3. The chain couples TRBV5-1 to TRBJ1-2; TRBD1 aligns across 7 bases. Germline V gene sequence: CDR1 SGHRS, CDR2 YFSETQ. The CDR3 runs to 13 residues. Germline trimming cut 4 bases from V and 6 bases from J; bases unmatched to any gene: 6. DNA of the CDR3: TGCGCCAGCAGCCCGACAGGGAGCCATGGCTACACCTTC. Amino acids: CASSPTGSHGYTF.

The genes are TRBV28 and TRBJ2-7, with 7 bases aligning to TRBD1. Germline-derived CDR1 and CDR2 are MDHEN and SYDVKM. The junction had 11 bases not matched to a gene; V was cut back by 4 bases and J by 5 bases. This CDR3 is 15 amino acids long. The CDR3 DNA follows: TGTGCCAGCAGTTCATATGAGACAGGGTCCCACGAGCAGTACTTC. Protein product: CASSSYETGSHEQYF.

This clone was detected only a few times. The chain has TRBV7-2 and TRBJ2-5; D gene unclear. The length of the CDR3 is 16 residues. V was cut by 2 bases and J by 1 base, with 14 bases left in between. The germline CDR1 and CDR2 sequences are SGHTA and FQGNSA. CDR3 in amino acids: CASSLLLLGSQETQYF. In DNA form, the CDR3 reads TGTGCCAGCAGCTTACTCCTTCTTGGAAGCCAAGAGACCCAGTACTTC.

The rearrangement joins TRBV19 to TRBJ1-3; D unresolved. Trimming stripped 9 bases from V and 0 bases from J, with 15 bases between. This CDR3 is 15 amino acids long. Germline CDR1 is LNHDA and CDR2 is SQIVND (reference sequence). Here the CDR3 reads CASYGRRSSGNTIYF. In nucleotides, the CDR3 is TGTGCCAGCTATGGACGGCGGAGCTCTGGAAACACCATATATTTT.

The chain joins TRBV5-1 to TRBJ2-7; D remains ambiguous. Trimming stripped 7 bases from V and 3 bases from J, with 14 bases between. Germline CDR1 is SGHRS and CDR2 is YFSETQ. There are 13 residues in the CDR3. CDR3 amino acids: CASYPDLGYEQYF. The DNA of the CDR3 is TGCGCCAGCTACCCAGACCTGGGCTACGAGCAGTACTTC.

The chain combines TRBV18 with TRBJ2-2, with TRBD1 as a possible D gene (6 bases). Germline V gene sequence: CDR1 KGHSH, CDR2 LQKENI. Trimming stripped 0 bases from V and 7 bases from J, with 15 bases between. The CDR3 is 16 residues long. DNA for the CDR3: TGTGCCAGCTCACCACCCAGGGGTACCCGTGGCGGGGAGCTGTTTTTT. Protein product: CASSPPRGTRGGELFF.

The chain employs TRBV6-1 and TRBJ1-2; 7 bases align to TRBD1. Germline V gives CDR1 MNHNS, CDR2 SASEGT. The CDR3 is made up of 13 amino acids. V gave up 2 bases and J gave up 11 bases; unmatched junction bases: 8. In DNA, the CDR3 is TGTGCCAGCAGTGAATCGGGACAGATTCGATACACCTTC. Translation gives CASSESGQIRYTF.

The chain couples TRBV6-1 to TRBJ1-2; possibly TRBD1 for D (6 bases). Trimming shortened V by 6 bases and J by 3 bases, and 11 bases separated the two germline ends. CDR3 length equals 13 residues. The germline gives CDR1 MNHNS, CDR2 SASEGT. The CDR3 nucleotides are TGTGCCAGCAGAGCCGGGACACACTATGGCTACACCTTC. Residues: CASRAGTHYGYTF.

By share, this clone counts as medium-sized. The chain carries TRBV9 and TRBJ1-2, with D perhaps TRBD1 (6 bases). The germline CDR1 and CDR2 sequences are SGDLS and YYNGEE. CDR3 size: 15 residues. Trimming took off 0 bases at V and 3 bases at J, with 12 bases between the two ends. The CDR3 region has the DNA TGTGCCAGCAGCGTAGATCCGGCAGGGGACTATGGCTACACCTTC. Its translation: CASSVDPAGDYGYTF.

The J gene is TRBJ2-7, the V gene TRBV5-1, with 8 positions matching TRBD1. The CDR3 loop spans 15 amino acids. Germline CDR1 SGHRS, CDR2 YFSETQ. With 4 bases clipped from V and 3 bases from J, the junction kept 9 bases outside the gene matches. Here the CDR3 DNA reads TGCGCCAGCAGCAAGGGGACAGGTGTCGGCTACGAGCAGTACTTC. Its translation is CASSKGTGVGYEQYF.